The entry below gives a single T cell receptor (beta chain) sequence along with its context. No antigen is known for it. This specimen belongs to a study of shared clonotypes between healthy human individuals. Turning to the study itself: CD4 naive and CD4 memory each took three plates per donor, while CD8 naive took two and CD8 memory one.

Terminally differentiated effector memory CD45RA+ cells were excluded from the naive CD8 cells, which were CD45RO-negative and positively selected for CCR7. Study results and caveats: Sharing of clonotypes among donors was expected to vary with sequencing depth. What limited the represented genetic and exposure-history diversity was the small number of donors. Clonotypes that were shared across a handful of donors made up around 4.6% of naive CD4 clonotypes.

The V gene's germline CDR1 is SEHNR and CDR2 FQNEAQ (reference sequence). Trimming left V 0 bases short and J 7 bases short, with 12 bases between. The CDR3 is 14 amino acids. The repertoire was sequenced with immunoSEQ multiplex PCR; TCRdb's copy has only in-frame clones and lacks some. The data contain some 2.1 million clones, 85% to 95% of them singletons. The sequenced sample consisted of naive CD8+ T cells sorted from blood. The TCR was taken from a man between 18 and 35 years old in good health. The J gene is TRBJ1-1, the V gene TRBV7-9; weak D call: TRBD1 (5 bases). The CDR3 protein is CASSLAGGQYEAFF. The CDR3 nucleotides read TGTGCCAGCAGCTTAGCGGGTGGACAATATGAAGCTTTCTTT.